This TCR beta chain is drawn from a study of cytomegalovirus exposure and HLA in healthy donors. In the study overall: The roughly 120 million unique TCR beta sequences, from 150 million to 200 million T cells, were found by an earlier analysis. Study-level points and caveats: In a later analysis, TCR beta V- and J-gene trimming was associated with a missense DCLRE1C variant.

Germline assignment: CDR1 LNHDA and CDR2 SQIVND (reference sequence). The CDR3 extends over 14 amino acids. The germline V and J ends were trimmed by 1 base and 1 base, with 7 bases remaining between them. This clone was observed a few times. The antigen is not known. PCR used 60 Vbeta primers and 13 Jbeta primers. Clones were sequenced by immunoSEQ multiplex PCR, and TCRdb holds only the in-frame ones, with some missing. The table lists 150,000 or so clones, over 60% of them singletons. The sample was PBMCs. This sequence joins TRBV19 and TRBJ1-1, with a possible D match to TRBD1 (5 bases). This TCR was recovered from a middle-aged man in good health and CMV-seropositive. The CDR3 nucleotides are TGTGCCAGTAGTATAGCGACAGAGAACACTGAAGCTTTCTTT. This sequence encodes CASSIATENTEAFF.